Given below is one TCR beta chain in context. Its antigen remains unidentified. The CDR3 is 14 amino acids. V lost 3 bases and J 1 base, leaving 6 bases between the germline ends. Germline V lookup: CDR1 SGHTA, CDR2 FQGTGA. These data originate in a study of post-analysis software for immune sequencing data. Regarding the study as a whole: Among multiple sclerosis patients, normalized Chao1 diversity was significantly below that of controls. Comparison of patients with controls showed about 5 TRBV segments more frequent in patients, TRBV5-6, TRBV5-1 and TRBV20-1 among them. Batch-mates among the samples co-clustered strongly by F measure.

Unique-molecular-identifier-tagged TCR beta cDNA libraries were used. TCRdb called the PCR reads again in MiXCR, with one record for every CDR3 protein. In the table there are about 770,000 distinct CDR3 sequences, approximately 44% of which are singletons. This receptor was taken from a girl aged 5-17 years with multiple sclerosis. Material: blood. The chain employs TRBV7-3 and TRBJ2-2; D gene ambiguous. The CDR3 DNA reads TGTGCCAGCAGCTTGTGGGGGAACACCGGGGAGCTGTTTTTT. Translating gives CASSLWGNTGELFF. Full variable domain (outside the CDR3, taken from reference TRBV7-3 and TRBJ2-2): GAGVSQTPSNKVTEKGKYVELRCDPISGHTALYWYRQSLGQGPEFLIYFQGTGAADDSGLPNDRFFAVRPEGSVSTLKIQRTERGDSAVYLCASSLWGNTGELFFGEGSRLTVL.